Each of the 2 T cell receptor beta chains below was sequenced from the same sample in a study of T cell responses to AZD1222 COVID-19 vaccine. Profiling relied on immunoSEQ multiplex PCR, and the TCRdb table lists in-frame clones only, not all of them. Of around 130,000 clones detected, 91% appear once; the ten largest clones hold 5% to 6%. Sequences were derived from peripheral blood, sampled on day 0 of AZD1222 vaccination. The receptor source for this set is an adult in good health.

Only one count was recorded for this clone. The V and J genes are TRBV14 and TRBJ1-2; perhaps TRBD1 as D (6 bases). CDR1 is SGHDN and CDR2 is FVKESK in the germline V gene. This CDR3 has 15 amino acids. Deletions cut 1 base from V and 5 bases from J, with 14 bases between. The DNA for the CDR3 is TGTGCCAGCAGCCAAGGACCCGACAGGAAGTATGGCTACACCTTC. Amino acids: CASSQGPDRKYGYTF.

The rearrangement uses TRBV5-1 and TRBJ1-2; D not resolved. Germline CDR1 is SGHRS and CDR2 is YFSETQ. V lost 2 bases, J lost 1 base, and 3 bases lay in between. The CDR3 runs to 12 residues. CDR3 residues: CASSFDNYGYTF. CDR3 coding DNA: TGCGCCAGCAGCTTCGATAACTATGGCTACACCTTC.